Listed below are T cell receptor beta chains from one sample, sequenced in a study of cytomegalovirus exposure and HLA in healthy donors. Libraries were prepared by immunoSEQ multiplex PCR; TCRdb keeps only in-frame clonotypes and omits some of them. This table has around 200,000 clones, about 83% appearing once. The source material was PBMCs. Receptors originate from a man aged 40-49 years in good health and CMV-seronegative. Both conserved end residues are part of each CDR3. A D gene is named only where the DNA matches it firmly. Expanded clones get a size class; other rows say once, few or many, or leave the size out.

cdr3_aa: CSSSLGQGEGLETQYF
cdr3_nt: TGTTCCAGCAGCCTCGGACAGGGTGAAGGTTTAGAGACCCAGTACTTC
v_call: TRBV7-9
clone_size: .
cdr3_length: 16
d_call: TRBD1
j_call: TRBJ2-5

cdr3_aa: CAMSIDGGEAGTDTQYF
cdr3_nt: TGTGCCATGTCGATAGATGGAGGGGAGGCGGGCACAGATACGCAGTATTTT
v_call: TRBV10-3
clone_size: once
cdr3_length: 17
d_call: .
j_call: TRBJ2-3

cdr3_aa: CASTRDSTYNEQFF
cdr3_nt: TGTGCCAGCACCAGGGACAGTACCTACAATGAGCAGTTCTTC
v_call: TRBV5-8
clone_size: .
cdr3_length: 14
d_call: TRBD1
j_call: TRBJ2-1

cdr3_aa: CASSLVASAETQYF
cdr3_nt: TGTGCCAGCAGCTTAGTGGCTAGCGCTGAGACCCAGTACTTC
v_call: TRBV7-9
clone_size: .
cdr3_length: 14
d_call: .
j_call: TRBJ2-5

cdr3_aa: CASSTPGQGETQYF
cdr3_nt: TGTGCCAGCAGCACCCCGGGACAGGGAGAGACCCAGTACTTC
v_call: TRBV9
clone_size: once
cdr3_length: 14
d_call: TRBD1
j_call: TRBJ2-5

cdr3_aa: CASSVGLGLAGGGGETQYF
cdr3_nt: TGTGCCAGCAGCGTAGGTCTTGGACTAGCGGGGGGCGGGGGAGAGACCCAGTACTTC
v_call: TRBV9
clone_size: .
cdr3_length: 19
d_call: TRBD2
j_call: TRBJ2-5

cdr3_aa: CASSPRGTEAFF
cdr3_nt: TGTGCCAGCAGCCCCAGGGGCACTGAAGCTTTCTTT
v_call: TRBV5-4
clone_size: .
cdr3_length: 12
d_call: .
j_call: TRBJ1-1

cdr3_aa: CASTRGLVISGNTIYF
cdr3_nt: TGTGCCAGTACCCGGGGACTCGTGATCTCTGGAAACACCATATATTTT
v_call: TRBV19
clone_size: .
cdr3_length: 16
d_call: .
j_call: TRBJ1-3

cdr3_aa: CASSSQGDKQPQHF
cdr3_nt: TGTGCCAGCAGCTCACAGGGGGATAAGCAGCCCCAGCATTTT
v_call: TRBV27
clone_size: few
cdr3_length: 14
d_call: TRBD1
j_call: TRBJ1-5

cdr3_aa: CASSLETGRPYEQYF
cdr3_nt: TGTGCCAGCAGCTTAGAGACAGGACGCCCCTACGAGCAGTACTTC
v_call: TRBV11-2
clone_size: .
cdr3_length: 15
d_call: .
j_call: TRBJ2-7

cdr3_aa: CASLQGFDYGYTF
cdr3_nt: TGTGCCAGCTTACAGGGGTTTGACTATGGCTACACCTTC
v_call: TRBV19
clone_size: .
cdr3_length: 13
d_call: TRBD1
j_call: TRBJ1-2

cdr3_aa: CASSVLAGGESGAYNEQFF
cdr3_nt: TGCGCCAGCAGTGTGCTAGCGGGAGGCGAATCAGGGGCCTACAATGAGCAGTTCTTC
v_call: TRBV10-1
clone_size: once
cdr3_length: 19
d_call: TRBD2
j_call: TRBJ2-1

cdr3_aa: CAAGSLYF
cdr3_nt: TGTGCCGCGGGATCGTTGTACTTC
v_call: TRBV6-7
clone_size: .
cdr3_length: 8
d_call: .
j_call: TRBJ2-7

cdr3_aa: CATIAAEQYF
cdr3_nt: TGTGCCACAATAGCTGCCGAGCAGTACTTC
v_call: TRBV25-1
clone_size: .
cdr3_length: 10
d_call: .
j_call: TRBJ2-7

cdr3_aa: CASTRLGVRWEKLFF
cdr3_nt: TGTGCCAGCACCCGACTGGGTGTGCGGTGGGAAAAACTGTTTTTT
v_call: TRBV7-9
clone_size: few
cdr3_length: 15
d_call: .
j_call: TRBJ1-4

cdr3_aa: CASSPSRTGGDSNQPQHF
cdr3_nt: TGTGCCAGCTCACCATCGCGCACGGGAGGGGATAGCAATCAGCCCCAGCATTTT
v_call: TRBV18
clone_size: .
cdr3_length: 18
d_call: .
j_call: TRBJ1-5

cdr3_aa: CASSLWDRGGGYGYTF
cdr3_nt: TGTGCCAGCAGCTTATGGGACAGGGGCGGAGGCTATGGCTACACCTTC
v_call: TRBV7-9
clone_size: .
cdr3_length: 16
d_call: TRBD1
j_call: TRBJ1-2

cdr3_aa: CASSGDRGGTEAFF
cdr3_nt: TGTGCCAGCAGCGGGGACAGGGGTGGAACTGAAGCTTTCTTT
v_call: TRBV9
clone_size: .
cdr3_length: 14
d_call: TRBD1
j_call: TRBJ1-1

cdr3_aa: CASSQEQGRTDTQYF
cdr3_nt: TGTGCCAGCAGCCAGGAACAGGGGCGCACAGATACGCAGTATTTT
v_call: TRBV4-2
clone_size: once
cdr3_length: 15
d_call: TRBD1
j_call: TRBJ2-3

cdr3_aa: CASSLDPAGTGELFF
cdr3_nt: TGCGCCAGTAGCTTGGACCCGGCGGGCACCGGGGAGCTGTTTTTT
v_call: TRBV5-1
clone_size: .
cdr3_length: 15
d_call: .
j_call: TRBJ2-2

cdr3_aa: CASSSGTSGSNTGELFF
cdr3_nt: TGTGCCAGCAGCTCGGGGACTAGCGGGAGCAACACCGGGGAGCTGTTTTTT
v_call: TRBV5-6
clone_size: .
cdr3_length: 17
d_call: TRBD2
j_call: TRBJ2-2

cdr3_aa: CASSLGQGGNTEAFF
cdr3_nt: TGTGCCAGCAGCTTAGGGCAGGGGGGCAACACTGAAGCTTTCTTT
v_call: TRBV7-2
clone_size: .
cdr3_length: 15
d_call: TRBD1
j_call: TRBJ1-1

cdr3_aa: CASSQGAGGSGNTIYF
cdr3_nt: TGCGCCAGCAGCCAAGGTGCGGGGGGGTCCGGAAACACCATATATTTT
v_call: TRBV4-3
clone_size: .
cdr3_length: 16
d_call: .
j_call: TRBJ1-3

cdr3_aa: CASSFRSQRGSQHF
cdr3_nt: TGTGCCAGCAGTTTTCGGAGTCAACGGGGGTCCCAGCATTTT
v_call: TRBV28
clone_size: .
cdr3_length: 14
d_call: .
j_call: TRBJ1-5

cdr3_aa: CASSSPGTGPEKLFF
cdr3_nt: TGTGCCAGCAGTTCTCCCGGGACAGGCCCGGAAAAACTGTTTTTT
v_call: TRBV28
clone_size: .
cdr3_length: 15
d_call: TRBD1
j_call: TRBJ1-4

cdr3_aa: CASSLWEGSQETQYF
cdr3_nt: TGCGCCAGCAGCTTGTGGGAGGGGTCACAAGAGACCCAGTACTTC
v_call: TRBV5-1
clone_size: .
cdr3_length: 15
d_call: TRBD2
j_call: TRBJ2-5

cdr3_aa: CASSGGQVTKGAYNEQFF
cdr3_nt: TGTGCCAGCAGCGGCGGACAGGTCACGAAAGGGGCGTACAATGAGCAGTTCTTC
v_call: TRBV5-6
clone_size: once
cdr3_length: 18
d_call: TRBD1
j_call: TRBJ2-1

cdr3_aa: CASSLGLQTGELFF
cdr3_nt: TGTGCCAGCAGCCTGGGACTTCAGACCGGGGAGCTGTTTTTT
v_call: TRBV11-2
clone_size: .
cdr3_length: 14
d_call: .
j_call: TRBJ2-2

cdr3_aa: CASSFGDSYNEQFF
cdr3_nt: TGTGCCAGCAGCTTCGGGGACAGCTACAATGAGCAGTTCTTC
v_call: TRBV5-6
clone_size: .
cdr3_length: 14
d_call: TRBD1
j_call: TRBJ2-1

cdr3_aa: CASTLDRVIPEAFF
cdr3_nt: TGTGCCAGTACCCTGGACAGGGTTATACCTGAAGCTTTCTTT
v_call: TRBV19
clone_size: .
cdr3_length: 14
d_call: TRBD1
j_call: TRBJ1-1

cdr3_aa: CASSTQGNNQPQHF
cdr3_nt: TGTGCCAGTAGTACGCAGGGGAACAATCAGCCCCAGCATTTT
v_call: TRBV19
clone_size: .
cdr3_length: 14
d_call: .
j_call: TRBJ1-5

cdr3_aa: CASSLLGGDSGNTIYF
cdr3_nt: TGCGCCAGCAGCTTATTAGGGGGGGACTCTGGAAACACCATATATTTT
v_call: TRBV5-1
clone_size: .
cdr3_length: 16
d_call: .
j_call: TRBJ1-3

cdr3_aa: CASSVQGLGETQYF
cdr3_nt: TGCGCCAGCAGTGTCCAGGGACTGGGAGAGACCCAGTACTTC
v_call: TRBV10-2
clone_size: once
cdr3_length: 14
d_call: .
j_call: TRBJ2-5

cdr3_aa: CASSLAGSSYEQYF
cdr3_nt: TGTGCCAGCAGCTTGGCTGGCAGCTCCTACGAGCAGTACTTC
v_call: TRBV5-6
clone_size: .
cdr3_length: 14
d_call: .
j_call: TRBJ2-7

cdr3_aa: CAWSPGSDTQYF
cdr3_nt: TGTGCCTGGAGTCCGGGGTCAGATACGCAGTATTTT
v_call: TRBV30
clone_size: .
cdr3_length: 12
d_call: .
j_call: TRBJ2-3

cdr3_aa: CASSSTGTDTQYF
cdr3_nt: TGCGCCAGCAGTTCTACAGGGACAGATACGCAGTATTTT
v_call: TRBV5-1
clone_size: .
cdr3_length: 13
d_call: .
j_call: TRBJ2-3

cdr3_aa: CASSHLPSRENTEAFF
cdr3_nt: TGCGCCAGCAGCCACCTACCTTCCCGGGAGAACACTGAAGCTTTCTTT
v_call: TRBV4-1
clone_size: .
cdr3_length: 16
d_call: .
j_call: TRBJ1-1

cdr3_aa: CASSRDRVNTEAFF
cdr3_nt: TGTGCCAGCAGCCGGGACAGGGTGAACACTGAAGCTTTCTTT
v_call: TRBV14
clone_size: few
cdr3_length: 14
d_call: TRBD1
j_call: TRBJ1-1

cdr3_aa: CASSQGVQETQYF
cdr3_nt: TGTGCCAGCAGCCAAGGAGTACAAGAGACCCAGTACTTC
v_call: TRBV11-2
clone_size: .
cdr3_length: 13
d_call: .
j_call: TRBJ2-5

cdr3_aa: CASSLASRDSLNNEKLFF
cdr3_nt: TGCGCCAGCAGCTTGGCCAGCCGGGACAGCCTAAATAATGAAAAACTGTTTTTT
v_call: TRBV5-1
clone_size: .
cdr3_length: 18
d_call: TRBD1
j_call: TRBJ1-4

cdr3_aa: CASSLATGRAGIQYF
cdr3_nt: TGTGCCAGCAGCTTGGCAACTGGCAGGGCTGGCATTCAGTACTTC
v_call: TRBV5-8
clone_size: .
cdr3_length: 15
d_call: .
j_call: TRBJ2-4

cdr3_aa: CASSQRNLRNNSPLHF
cdr3_nt: TGTGCCAGCAGCCAAAGGAACCTGAGGAATAATTCACCCCTCCACTTT
v_call: TRBV7-2
clone_size: .
cdr3_length: 16
d_call: .
j_call: TRBJ1-6

cdr3_aa: CASIWDSSNTGELFF
cdr3_nt: TGTGCCAGTATTTGGGACAGCTCGAACACCGGGGAGCTGTTTTTT
v_call: TRBV19
clone_size: .
cdr3_length: 15
d_call: TRBD1
j_call: TRBJ2-2

cdr3_aa: CASSMRPYGYTF
cdr3_nt: TGTGCCAGTAGTATGCGGCCGTATGGCTACACCTTC
v_call: TRBV19
clone_size: .
cdr3_length: 12
d_call: .
j_call: TRBJ1-2